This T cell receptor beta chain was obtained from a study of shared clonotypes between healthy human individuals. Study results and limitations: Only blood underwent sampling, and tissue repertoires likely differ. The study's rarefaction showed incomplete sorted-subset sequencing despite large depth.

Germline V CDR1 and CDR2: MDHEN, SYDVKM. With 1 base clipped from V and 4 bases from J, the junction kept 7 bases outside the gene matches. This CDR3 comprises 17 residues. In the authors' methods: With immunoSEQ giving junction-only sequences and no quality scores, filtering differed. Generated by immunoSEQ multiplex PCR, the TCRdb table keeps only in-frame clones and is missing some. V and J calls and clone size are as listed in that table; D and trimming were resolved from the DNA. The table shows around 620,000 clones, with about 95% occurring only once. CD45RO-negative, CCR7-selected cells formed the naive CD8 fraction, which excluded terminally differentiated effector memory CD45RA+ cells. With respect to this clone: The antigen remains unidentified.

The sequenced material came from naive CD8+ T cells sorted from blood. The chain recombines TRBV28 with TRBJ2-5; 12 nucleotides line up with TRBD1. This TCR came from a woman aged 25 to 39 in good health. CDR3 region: CASSLLGTGGAGETQYF. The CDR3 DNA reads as TGTGCCAGCAGTTTATTAGGGACAGGGGGCGCAGGAGAGACCCAGTACTTC.